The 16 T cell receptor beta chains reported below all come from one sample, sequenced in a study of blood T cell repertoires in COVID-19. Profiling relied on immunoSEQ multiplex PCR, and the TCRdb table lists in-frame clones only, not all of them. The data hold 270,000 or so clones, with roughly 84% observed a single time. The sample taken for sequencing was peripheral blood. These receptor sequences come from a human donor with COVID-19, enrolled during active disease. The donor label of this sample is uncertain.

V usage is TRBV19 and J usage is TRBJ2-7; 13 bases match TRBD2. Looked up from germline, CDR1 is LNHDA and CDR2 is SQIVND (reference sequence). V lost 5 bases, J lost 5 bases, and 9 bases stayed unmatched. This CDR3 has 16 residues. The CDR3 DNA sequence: TGTGCCAGTAGTGCCAAATGGACTAGCGGGAGTGACGAGCAGTACTTC. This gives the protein CASSAKWTSGSDEQYF.

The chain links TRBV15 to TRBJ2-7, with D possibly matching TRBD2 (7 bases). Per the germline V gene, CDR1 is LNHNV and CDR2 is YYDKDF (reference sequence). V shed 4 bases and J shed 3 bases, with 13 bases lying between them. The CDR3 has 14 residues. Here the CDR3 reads CATSKGGGGYEQYF. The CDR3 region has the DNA TGTGCCACCAGCAAAGGGGGAGGGGGCTACGAGCAGTACTTC.

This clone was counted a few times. Written as DNA, the CDR3 is TGTGCCAGCTCACCACCATTCCAGGGGGCCGGGGAGACCCAGTACTTC. Protein: CASSPPFQGAGETQYF. The chain couples TRBV18 to TRBJ2-5; 8 positions agree with TRBD1. The ends lost 0 bases at V and 5 bases at J; junction bases unmatched: 8. CDR1 and CDR2 from the germline V gene are KGHSH and LQKENI. This CDR3 spans 16 amino acids.

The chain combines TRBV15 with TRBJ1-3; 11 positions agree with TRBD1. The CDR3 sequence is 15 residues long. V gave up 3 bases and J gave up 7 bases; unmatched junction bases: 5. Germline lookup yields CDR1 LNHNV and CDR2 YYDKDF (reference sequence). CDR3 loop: CATSRLGDRGNTIYF. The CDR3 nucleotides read TGTGCCACCAGCAGGCTAGGGGACAGGGGGAACACCATATATTTT.

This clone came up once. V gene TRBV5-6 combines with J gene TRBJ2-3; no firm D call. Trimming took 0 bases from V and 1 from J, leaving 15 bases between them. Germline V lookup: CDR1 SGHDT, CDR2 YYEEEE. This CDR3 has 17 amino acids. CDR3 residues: CASSLVVAASGTDTQYF. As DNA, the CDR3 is TGTGCCAGCAGCTTGGTGGTTGCGGCTAGTGGCACAGATACGCAGTATTTT.

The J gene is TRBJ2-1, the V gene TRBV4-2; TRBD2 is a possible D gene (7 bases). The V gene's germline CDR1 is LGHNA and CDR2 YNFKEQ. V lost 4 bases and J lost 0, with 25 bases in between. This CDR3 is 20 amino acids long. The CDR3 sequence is CASSPLGGRGGGSSYNEQFF. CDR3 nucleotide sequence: TGTGCCAGCAGCCCACTTGGCGGGAGAGGGGGGGGAAGCTCCTACAATGAGCAGTTCTTC.

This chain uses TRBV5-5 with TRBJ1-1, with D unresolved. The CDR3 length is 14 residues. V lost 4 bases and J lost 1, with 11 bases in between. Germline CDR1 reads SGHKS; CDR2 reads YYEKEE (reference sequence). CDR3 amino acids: CASSRGSGNTEAFF. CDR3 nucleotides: TGTGCCAGCAGCCGAGGATCGGGGAACACTGAAGCTTTCTTT.

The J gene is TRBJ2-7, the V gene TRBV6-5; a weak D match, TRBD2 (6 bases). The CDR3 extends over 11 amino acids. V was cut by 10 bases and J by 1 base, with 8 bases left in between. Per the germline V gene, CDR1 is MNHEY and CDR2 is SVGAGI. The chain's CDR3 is CATGASYEQYF. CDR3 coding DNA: TGTGCCACGGGAGCATCCTACGAGCAGTACTTC.

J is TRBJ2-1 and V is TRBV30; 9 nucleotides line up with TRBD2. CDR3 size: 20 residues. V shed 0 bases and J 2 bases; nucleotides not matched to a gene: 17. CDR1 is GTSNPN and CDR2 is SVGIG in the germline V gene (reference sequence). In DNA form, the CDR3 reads TGTGCCTGGAGTGTACCTCACCTCCTGTGGCGGGAGGGCCCCTACAATGAGCAGTTCTTC. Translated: CAWSVPHLLWREGPYNEQFF.

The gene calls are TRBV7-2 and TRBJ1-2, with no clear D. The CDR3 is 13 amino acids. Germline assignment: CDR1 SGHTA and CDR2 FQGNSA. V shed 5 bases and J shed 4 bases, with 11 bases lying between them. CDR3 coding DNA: TGTGCCAGCAGCCCCGTACAGAGCTATGGCTACACCTTC. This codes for CASSPVQSYGYTF.

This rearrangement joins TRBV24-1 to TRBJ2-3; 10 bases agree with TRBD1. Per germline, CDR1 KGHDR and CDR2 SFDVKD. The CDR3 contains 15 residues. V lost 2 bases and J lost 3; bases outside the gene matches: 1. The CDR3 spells CATSDSDRGTDTQYF. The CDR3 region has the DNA TGTGCCACCAGTGATTCGGACAGGGGGACAGATACGCAGTATTTT.

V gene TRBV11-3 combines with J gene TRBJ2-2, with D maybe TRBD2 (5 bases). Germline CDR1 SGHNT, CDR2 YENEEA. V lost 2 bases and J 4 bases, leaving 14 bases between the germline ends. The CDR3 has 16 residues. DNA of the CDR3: TGTGCCAGCAGCTTATACGGGGAGAGATTCACCGGGGAGCTGTTTTTT. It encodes CASSLYGERFTGELFF.

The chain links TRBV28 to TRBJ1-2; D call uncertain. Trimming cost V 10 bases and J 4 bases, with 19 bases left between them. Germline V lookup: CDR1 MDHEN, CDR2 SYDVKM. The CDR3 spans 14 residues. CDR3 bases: TGTGCCACCTTAGATCCGACTGATTCCTATGGCTACACCTTC. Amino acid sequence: CATLDPTDSYGYTF.

In DNA form, the CDR3 reads TGTGCCAGCAGCCGCGCCGGGACTAGCGGAGATAGCACAGATACGCAGTATTTT. It is translated as CASSRAGTSGDSTDTQYF. The V and J genes are TRBV7-8 and TRBJ2-3, with 11 bases that match TRBD2. V gave up 5 bases and J gave up 0 bases; unmatched junction bases: 10. The CDR3 is 18 amino acids. Germline V gives CDR1 SGHVS, CDR2 FQNEAQ. Looking up the rest from reference TRBV7-8 and TRBJ2-3 gives the full variable domain: GAGVSQSPRYKVAKRGQDVALRCDPISGHVSLFWYQQALGQGPEFLTYFQNEAQLDKSGLPSDRFFAERPEGSVSTLKIQRTQQEDSAVYLCASSRAGTSGDSTDTQYFGPGTRLTVL.

As DNA, the CDR3 is TGTGCCAGCAGCCAGAGACTAGCGGGAACCTACGAGCAGTACTTC. Amino acid sequence: CASSQRLAGTYEQYF. V gene TRBV3-1 (or the pseudogene TRBV3-2) combines with J gene TRBJ2-7, with 11 bases aligning to TRBD2. V lost 3 bases and J lost 2; bases outside the gene matches: 3. Germline V lookup: CDR1 LGHDT, CDR2 YNNKEL (reference sequence). The CDR3 contains 15 residues.

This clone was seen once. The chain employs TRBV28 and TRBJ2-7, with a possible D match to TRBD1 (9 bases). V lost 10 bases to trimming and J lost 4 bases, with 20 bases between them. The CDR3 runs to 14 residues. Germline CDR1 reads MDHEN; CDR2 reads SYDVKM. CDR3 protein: CATGGGTGLYEQYF. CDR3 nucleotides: TGTGCCACCGGCGGGGGGACAGGGCTATACGAGCAGTACTTC.